This TCR beta chain was profiled in a study of blood T cell repertoires in COVID-19 (dated by TCRdb to 2020 to 2022). About the full investigation: Samples covering the acute and convalescent phases of COVID-19 were provided by collaborators in the United States, Italy and Spain. The material from the prospective study consisted of cDNA or gDNA derived from T cells, B-cell-depleted T cells, or PBMCs. Deeply sampled blood TCRbeta repertoires from subjects exposed to, actively infected with, or recovered from COVID-19 were included in the dataset. The repertoires were released in a freely available public database intended as a resource for research on the immune response to SARS-CoV-2. Samples were obtained from the ongoing ImmuneRACE study (first 160 participants) and from over a thousand subjects provided by 6 global collaborators. A de-identified subject ID, COVID-19 status, age in years and sex were almost always included in the sample metadata. Where available, HLA class I and class II types were taken from metadata supplied by the sample provider and were not determined by assay-based typing.

Overall study results and their limits: The amount of clinical and demographic metadata varied by source and participant and was provided uncurated.

TCRbeta CDR3 regions were amplified from genomic DNA using the immunoSEQ Assay, a bias-controlled multiplex PCR. In the source study's methods: Nucleated cell counts per sample were estimated from amplification of reference gene primers within the assay. To quantify the absolute abundance of each unique TCRbeta CDR3 rearrangement, sequence reads were collapsed and filtered. Productive Simpson clonality was computed per sample as the square root of Simpson's diversity index over productive rearrangements. The clones in this table, taken by TCRdb from immuneACCESS, are in-frame only. Not every clone is retained; where verified, under half of the shortfall comes from an unresolved V gene, and the cause of the rest is unknown. For V, J and clone size, that table is used; D and trimming come from the DNA. This sample comprises 250,000 to 300,000 clones, 82% of them detected only once. The leading ten clones occupy 4.5% to 6% of the sample.

From the germline V gene, CDR1 is SQVTM and CDR2 is ANQGSEA. Its CDR3 holds 13 amino acids, cysteine through phenylalanine. Only the CDR3 DNA is retained, 39 bases long and in frame from the first base. Trimming costs V 5 bases and J 4 bases, and their ends lie 12 bases apart. Participants in the prospective study were enrolled through a virtual design, were aged roughly 18 to 90 years, and lived in roughly 26 United States geographic areas. Cohort assignment in the prospective study relied on participant-reported clinical history from a screening survey and a study questionnaire. Exposed participants were defined as having been in contact with someone with a PCR-confirmed or clinician-diagnosed COVID-19 case within 2 weeks of study entry. Each participant in the prospective study had whole blood, serum and a nasopharyngeal or oropharyngeal swab collected by mobile phlebotomists. Additional blood draws and questionnaires over a 2-month period could optionally be provided by prospective study participants. Before DNA extraction, prospective study blood samples were shipped either frozen or at room temperature.

With respect to this clone: It lacks a known antigen. No qualities accompany the bases; no much larger clone lies one base away.

The sequence links TRBV29-1 to TRBJ2-1; a weak D assignment points to TRBD2 (5 bases agree). Material for sequencing was PBMCs or T cells enriched from blood (not recorded which). This TCR derives from a man aged 40-50 years who had been exposed to COVID-19. The sequenced DNA is TGCAGCGTTTACGTAAAGCGGTACAATGAGCAGTTCTTC. Its translation is CSVYVKRYNEQFF.